This T cell receptor (beta chain) was obtained from a study of PD-1 blockade in classical Hodgkin lymphoma. Study-wide findings and caveats: Repertoire differences lack defined causes, possibly disease activity or prior therapy. It was reported that newly diagnosed patients had less baseline TCR diversity than healthy donors.

The protocol was immunoSEQ multiplex PCR, while the TCRdb copy is restricted to in-frame clones and leaves out a portion. The data contain 50,000 to 65,000 clones, roughly 85% of them singletons. The CDR3 sequence is 15 residues long. The V end lost 6 bases, the J end lost 7 bases, and 21 bases lay between the germline ends. In germline, CDR1 is MNHEY, CDR2 SVGAGI. Described time point: cycle 4 day 1 (C4D1), after 6 weeks of nivolumab. Each and every patient relapsed after autologous stem cell transplantation, and patients got differing brentuximab vedotin exposure. About this clone itself: Its matching antigen is unknown.

The sequences come from peripheral blood mononuclear cells (PBMCs), collected before the fourth cycle of nivolumab. The chain joins TRBV6-5 to TRBJ1-2; D might be TRBD1 (5 bases). The sequence derives from a human donor with classical Hodgkin lymphoma. The CDR3 reads CASSYGIETEAGYTF. In DNA, the CDR3 is TGTGCCAGCAGCTACGGGATTGAGACAGAAGCTGGCTACACCTTC.